This is a list of T cell receptor beta chains from one sample in a study of blood T cell repertoires in COVID-19. Profiling relied on immunoSEQ multiplex PCR, and the TCRdb table lists in-frame clones only, not all of them. The sample shows about 140,000 clones, around four fifths of them seen only once. Sequencing was carried out using peripheral blood. The receptor source for this set is a human donor in a cohort sampled during active COVID-19. Both conserved end residues are trimmed from each CDR3.

TRBV24-1,AIQVGRTYT
TRBV24-1,ATSAGWGDSNQPQH
TRBV6-1,ASSEGLPPGGDTQY
TRBV4-1,ASSQVRFVAGSGNTIY
TRBV2,ASSRGADQPQH
TRBV24-1,ATSDSPGLADNTGELF
TRBV6-1,ASSERQGHGYT
TRBV5-6,ASSFSGGSQETQY
TRBV5-1,ASKEGTGITEAF
TRBV21-1,ASSLPGLAADTQY
TRBV10-2,ASRSTGGPNYGYT
TRBV9,ASSPQGRGDGYT
TRBV5-4,ASSWPGQGFHEQY
TRBV28,ASSSRGETQY
TRBV10-3,AIGTGTPPLFGEQF
TRBV30,AWSVLAGTSTDTQY
TRBV9,ASSVSISGDTTDTQY
TRBV6-6,ASSRQQNYGYT
TRBV19,ASRELAGDNEQF
TRBV5-1,ASSLGQGEAEAF
TRBV4-2,ASSQNRLGGLKGNTIY
TRBV27,ASSLNGLLPLH
TRBV4-1,ASSQPPRDRNYNEQF
TRBV6-1,ASSDGFDGWGGGEPQH
TRBV6-6,ASSHSQGVPGANVLT
TRBV15,ATSRDYGDRSTGELF
TRBV10-3,AISGSSGRAYEQF
TRBV5-1,ASSLGGGSQPQH
TRBV18,ASSPGKQGARETQY
TRBV6-4,ASSGGTSGTNTGELF
TRBV2,ASSESTGANQPQH
TRBV9,ASSPRDNQNIQY
TRBV10-2,ASSAAGGRRDTEAF
TRBV5-1,ASTGGTNTGELF
TRBV29-1,SATPQGNTEAF
TRBV10-3,AISETSLPQF
TRBV11-3,ASSLGRGLNEQF
TRBV6-2/TRBV6-3,ASSYSLDRRYEQY